This entry describes one T cell receptor (beta chain). TCRdb keeps only in-frame clones here, not all; method: immunoSEQ multiplex PCR. Among roughly 120,000 clones listed, 70% to 90% were seen once. The sample is drawn from a study of blood T cell repertoires in COVID-19. Study information: Nucleic acid was either cDNA or gDNA, and it came from T cells, B-cell-depleted T cells, or PBMCs.

Germline loops: CDR1 MDHEN, CDR2 SYDVKM. Trimming shortened V by 7 bases and J by 8 bases, and 20 bases separated the two germline ends. The CDR3 is made up of 14 amino acids. V usage is TRBV28 and J usage is TRBJ1-2, with D possibly matching TRBD1 (5 bases). Sequencing used peripheral blood. The receptor was derived from a woman between 50 and 59 years old with active or convalescent COVID-19. The CDR3 coding sequence is TGTGCCAGCACCAATTGGGGCCCCTCTTACGGCTACACCTTC. This gives the protein CASTNWGPSYGYTF.